The text below deals with one TCR beta chain. These data are taken from a study of control samples from healthy donors and cancer patients. Some clones are missing from TCRdb's copy, which holds only in-frame ones; the method was immunoSEQ multiplex PCR. The sample contains 150,000 to 200,000 clones, approximately 94% of which appear only once. The specimen was blood. The TCR was taken from a man aged 30 to 39 in good health.

The CDR3 DNA reads TGCGCCAGCAGCTTGGCGGTCAGGGAGGGGAGTGAAGGAGGCTACACCTTC. Its protein is CASSLAVREGSEGGYTF. J is TRBJ1-2 and V is TRBV5-1; maybe TRBD1 (5 bases). This CDR3 spans 17 amino acids. Trimming removed 0 bases from V and 8 bases from J, with 23 bases in between. CDR1 is SGHRS and CDR2 is YFSETQ in the germline V gene.